The 2 T cell receptor beta chains below come from one sample, sequenced in a study of blood T cell repertoires in COVID-19. Here immunoSEQ multiplex PCR was the method, and the copy in TCRdb shows in-frame clones only, minus some. The data show roughly 460,000 clones, with over 85% seen just once and 0.7% to 0.85% held by the top ten. The sample taken for sequencing was peripheral blood. These receptors were taken from a man in his late teens or twenties with COVID-19, enrolled during active disease.

This clone occurred a few times. This chain connects TRBV19 to TRBJ1-1, with unresolved D. Germline values: CDR1 LNHDA, CDR2 SQIVND (reference sequence). V was cut by 5 bases and J by 5 bases, with 15 bases left in between. The CDR3 loop spans 14 amino acids. The CDR3 reads CASSVALTGTEAFF. The CDR3 DNA follows: TGTGCCAGTAGTGTGGCCTTAACGGGAACTGAAGCTTTCTTT.

V is TRBV19 and J is TRBJ2-7, with D possibly TRBD1 on 5 matching bases. Looked up from germline, CDR1 is LNHDA and CDR2 is SQIVND (reference sequence). This CDR3 contains 14 residues. V dropped 4 bases and J dropped 4 bases, with 14 bases sitting between them. In nucleotides, the CDR3 is TGTGCCAGTAGTAATCAGGGTAGCTGGTACGAGCAGTACTTC. Encoded protein: CASSNQGSWYEQYF.